Presented here are 26 T cell receptor beta chains from one specimen sequenced in a study of blood T cell dynamics during melanoma immunotherapy. This sample's time point: pre-treatment baseline. Using immunoSEQ multiplex PCR, the repertoire was profiled, and TCRdb retains in-frame clones only, with some absent. This table holds some 15,000 clones, roughly 92% found once. Source: blood, taken from a patient treated with checkpoint blockade. The receptors here all came from a human donor with melanoma.

This clone appeared a few times. The genes are TRBV18 and TRBJ1-5, with TRBD1 matching 10 bases. J gave up 2 bases and V 3 bases, and 4 bases lay outside the gene matches. The CDR3 loop spans 16 amino acids. Germline V gene lookup returns CDR1 KGHSH and CDR2 LQKENI. DNA for the CDR3: TGTGCCAGCTCACCGGGACAGGGGATGGGCAATCAGCCCCAGCATTTT. As protein: CASSPGQGMGNQPQHF.

The chain has TRBV5-1 and TRBJ1-2; D is uncertain. Per the germline V gene, CDR1 is SGHRS and CDR2 is YFSETQ. This CDR3 spans 15 amino acids. The germline V and J ends were trimmed by 0 bases and 3 bases, with 12 bases remaining between them. For the CDR3, the DNA is TGCGCCAGCAGCTTGGTCCCGGGAGCGGACTATGGCTACACCTTC. It specifies CASSLVPGADYGYTF.

The CDR3 DNA follows: TGTGCCAGCAGCTTAGCGCCAGGTTGGAGCTCCTACGAGCAGTACTTC. Translation: CASSLAPGWSSYEQYF. The chain has TRBV7-6 and TRBJ2-7; D remains ambiguous. The CDR3 sequence is 16 residues long. The germline CDR1 and CDR2 sequences are SGHVS and FNYEAQ. The germline V and J ends were trimmed by 0 bases and 0 bases, with 12 bases remaining between them. Based on the CDR3 plus reference TRBV7-6 and TRBJ2-7, the full variable domain is GAGVSQSPRYKVTKRGQDVALRCDPISGHVSLYWYRQALGQGPEFLTYFNYEAQQDKSGLPNDRFSAERPEGSISTLTIQRTEQRDSAMYRCASSLAPGWSSYEQYFGPGTRLTVT.

This clone has more than one count but fewer than ten. The chain has TRBV9 and TRBJ2-3; the D is unclear. Germline V lookup: CDR1 SGDLS, CDR2 YYNGEE. V was trimmed by 4 bases and J by 13 bases, leaving 19 bases between them. There are 13 residues in the CDR3. The CDR3 nucleotides read TGTGCCAGCAGCCCTCCGGGCACCCTGCACAAGTATTTT. This codes for CASSPPGTLHKYF.

V usage is TRBV30 and J usage is TRBJ1-4; a weak D match, TRBD1 (6 bases). The CDR3 length is 13 residues. The V gene lost 4 bases and the J gene lost 7 bases, with 13 bases spanning the gap. The germline V gene has CDR1 GTSNPN and CDR2 SVGIG (reference sequence). The CDR3 region is CAWNRAVSEKLFF. In DNA, the CDR3 is TGTGCCTGGAACAGGGCGGTTAGTGAAAAACTGTTTTTT.

The gene calls are TRBV5-4 and TRBJ2-7, with 8 bases fitting TRBD2. CDR3 length: 16 residues. V trimming: 0 bases; J trimming: 2 bases; junction bases outside the gene matches: 7. Germline V gives CDR1 SGHNT, CDR2 YYREEE (reference sequence). CDR3: CASSLAPPGRAYEQYF. The CDR3 bases are TGTGCCAGCAGCTTGGCCCCCCCCGGGAGGGCCTACGAGCAGTACTTC.

This chain links TRBV27 with TRBJ2-7; 8 bases line up with TRBD1. The CDR3 runs to 14 residues. Per germline, CDR1 MNHEY and CDR2 SMNVEV (reference sequence). With 3 bases clipped from V and 3 bases from J, the junction kept 4 bases outside the gene matches. CDR3 loop: CASSFLTGGYEQYF. The CDR3 DNA sequence: TGTGCCAGCAGTTTCCTTACAGGGGGCTACGAGCAGTACTTC.

This rearrangement joins TRBV28 to TRBJ1-1; D unresolved. V was trimmed by 7 bases and J by 2 bases, leaving 5 bases between them. The CDR3 spans 11 residues. The germline V gene encodes CDR1 MDHEN and CDR2 SYDVKM. CDR3 sequence (DNA): TGTGCCAGCACCATAAACACTGAAGCTTTCTTT. Encoded protein: CASTINTEAFF.

V usage is TRBV10-3 and J usage is TRBJ2-1; D might be TRBD1 (5 bases). Germline values: CDR1 ENHRY, CDR2 SYGVKD. The V gene lost 0 bases and the J gene lost 12 bases, with 18 bases spanning the gap. This CDR3 is 15 amino acids long. In nucleotides, the CDR3 is TGTGCCATCAGTGAGTCCGGCCTAGACACTCAGGGGCAGTTCTTC. Translated, it gives CAISESGLDTQGQFF.

This chain joins TRBV4-3 and TRBJ1-2; no reliable D call. The CDR3 totals 15 residues. The germline V and J ends were trimmed by 4 bases and 0 bases, with 12 bases remaining between them. Germline CDR1 is LGHNA and CDR2 is YSLEER. DNA of the CDR3: TGCGCCAGCAGCCCCTATTACCTAGCTAACTATGGCTACACCTTC. Translated: CASSPYYLANYGYTF.

The chain joins TRBV6-6 to TRBJ1-2; D call uncertain. This CDR3 is 13 amino acids long. Germline CDR1 MNHNY, CDR2 SVGAGI (reference sequence). V gave up 5 bases and J gave up 2 bases, with 9 bases separating them. DNA of the CDR3: TGTGCCAGCAGTCCCGACGGAAACTATGGCTACACCTTC. Its protein product is CASSPDGNYGYTF.

The CDR3 nucleotides read TGCAGTGCTAGAGATCACAATGAGCAGTTCTTC. Protein: CSARDHNEQFF. The chain recombines TRBV20-1 with TRBJ2-1, with no clear D. From germline, CDR1 is DFQATT and CDR2 SNEGSKA (reference sequence). This CDR3 is 11 amino acids long. Trimming removed 0 bases at V and 5 bases at J, with 2 bases between.

V gene TRBV5-1 combines with J gene TRBJ1-6; 8 bases line up with TRBD1. The CDR3 runs to 14 residues. Germline V gene data show CDR1 as SGHRS and CDR2 as YFSETQ. Germline trimming cut 6 bases from V and 6 bases from J; bases unmatched to any gene: 5. Here the CDR3 DNA reads TGCGCCAGCAACCCGACAGGGGCTAATTCACCCCTCCACTTT. This encodes CASNPTGANSPLHF. The whole variable domain, filled in from reference TRBV5-1 and TRBJ1-6, reads KAGVTQTPRYLIKTRGQQVTLSCSPISGHRSVSWYQQTPGQGLQFLFEYFSETQRNKGNFPGRFSGRQFSNSRSEMNVSTLELGDSALYLCASNPTGANSPLHFGNGTRLTVT.

The chain combines TRBV2 with TRBJ1-5, with D possibly being TRBD1 (5 bases). In germline, CDR1 is SNHLY, CDR2 FYNNEI. The CDR3 is made up of 14 amino acids. V was pared by 2 bases and J by 6 bases, with 11 bases between. DNA of the CDR3: TGTGCCAGCAGTGAATCATCAGGGAGTCAGCCCCAGCATTTT. It codes for CASSESSGSQPQHF.

J is TRBJ2-1 and V is TRBV5-4; TRBD2 might be the D (5 bases). Germline V lookup: CDR1 SGHNT, CDR2 YYREEE (reference sequence). The CDR3 totals 14 residues. Between the trimmed V and J ends, which lost 0 bases and 8 bases, there was a span of 12 bases. The CDR3 reads CASSLVSGFDEQFF. As DNA, the CDR3 is TGTGCCAGCAGCTTGGTGTCGGGGTTCGATGAGCAGTTCTTC.

The chain employs TRBV5-4 and TRBJ1-1, with D unresolved. CDR1 SGHNT and CDR2 YYREEE come from the germline V gene (reference sequence). V was shortened by 2 bases and J by 4 bases, with 15 bases between the two germline ends. CDR3 size: 15 residues. This CDR3 reads CASSFLPFLGTEAFF. CDR3 in DNA: TGTGCCAGCAGCTTCTTACCCTTCCTTGGCACTGAAGCTTTCTTT.

This chain uses TRBV30 with TRBJ1-1, with TRBD1 as a possible D gene (5 bases). The CDR3 extends over 15 amino acids. The V gene's germline CDR1 is GTSNPN and CDR2 SVGIG (reference sequence). The ends were cut back, 5 bases at V and 2 bases at J, with 18 bases in the middle. The CDR3 sequence is CAWGEGSRLNTEAFF. For the CDR3, the DNA is TGTGCCTGGGGGGAGGGGAGCCGGCTAAACACTGAAGCTTTCTTT. Using reference TRBV30 and TRBJ1-1 for the parts outside the CDR3, the full variable domain is SQTIHQWPATLVQPVGSPLSLECTVEGTSNPNLYWYRQAAGRGLQLLFYSVGIGQISSEVPQNLSASRPQDRQFILSSKKLLLSDSGFYLCAWGEGSRLNTEAFFGQGTRLTVV.

The chain joins TRBV7-3 to TRBJ1-2; 9 bases are shared with TRBD1. The J segment lost 7 bases and the V segment lost 6 bases, leaving 18 bases of the junction unmatched. Germline loops: CDR1 SGHTA, CDR2 FQGTGA. The CDR3 is 17 amino acids. The CDR3 coding sequence is TGTGCCAGCAGTTCAAAATTACCGGGACAGGGACTTTTTGGCTACACCTTC. It codes for CASSSKLPGQGLFGYTF.

The V gene is TRBV18, the J gene TRBJ2-1; D is unclear. Germline V lookup: CDR1 KGHSH, CDR2 LQKENI. The V gene lost 3 bases and the J gene lost 9 bases, with 12 bases spanning the gap. The CDR3 is 13 amino acids. The CDR3 is CASSPLGDSEQFF. The DNA for the CDR3 is TGTGCCAGCTCACCCCTTGGGGATTCTGAGCAGTTCTTC.

CDR3 in amino acids: CASYWSDSPSYEQYF. CDR3 DNA sequence: TGTGCCAGCTACTGGTCGGACAGCCCCTCCTACGAGCAGTACTTC. The chain links TRBV6-6 to TRBJ2-7, with a tentative D call TRBD1 (6 bases). CDR1 is MNHNY, CDR2 SVGAGI, per germline (reference sequence). CDR3 length equals 15 residues. Trimming removed 8 bases from V and 0 bases from J, with 17 bases in between.

This clone was observed a single time. V gene TRBV6-1 combines with J gene TRBJ2-7, with TRBD2 matching 10 bases. V dropped 8 bases and J dropped 3; count of bases not matched to a gene: 7. This CDR3 has 14 residues. Looked up from germline, CDR1 is MNHNS and CDR2 is SASEGT. This CDR3 reads CASGRLAGNYEQYF. CDR3 in DNA: TGTGCCAGCGGGAGACTAGCGGGTAACTACGAGCAGTACTTC.

The chain employs TRBV4-1 and TRBJ2-3; 7 positions agree with TRBD2. J was trimmed by 2 bases and V by 4 bases; bases with no gene match: 12. CDR1 MGHRA and CDR2 YSYEKL come from the germline V gene. This CDR3 is 17 amino acids long. CDR3 coding DNA: TGCGCCAGCAGCCTCTTCCCGGCTAGCGGACCCACAGATACGCAGTATTTT. This translates into CASSLFPASGPTDTQYF.

This clone came up a few times. The J gene is TRBJ2-1, the V gene TRBV10-3, with a possible D match to TRBD2 (6 bases). This CDR3 spans 13 amino acids. Germline V CDR1 and CDR2: ENHRY, SYGVKD. V lost 8 bases to trimming and J lost 9 bases, with 17 bases between them. DNA for the CDR3: TGTGCCATCGGACCTGTTGGGGGGAGTGAGCAGTTCTTC. Residues: CAIGPVGGSEQFF.

V is TRBV10-1 and J is TRBJ2-1; possible D gene TRBD2, 5 bases. The CDR3 covers 15 residues. Germline V gene sequence: CDR1 WNHNN, CDR2 SYGVQD (reference sequence). The V end was cut by 0 bases, the J end by 4 bases, with 10 bases between. The CDR3 spells CASSESRTGYNEQFF. The CDR3 nucleotides read TGCGCCAGCAGTGAGTCCCGGACGGGATACAATGAGCAGTTCTTC.

In DNA form, the CDR3 reads TGTGCCAGCAGCCGCCAGGGACAGGGAAGGAATGAGCAGTTCTTC. This codes for CASSRQGQGRNEQFF. The chain recombines TRBV5-6 with TRBJ2-1; 9 bases map to TRBD1. The CDR3 loop spans 15 amino acids. CDR1 and CDR2 from the germline V gene are SGHDT and YYEEEE. The trim removed 4 bases at V and 7 bases at J, leaving 9 bases unmatched.

The chain recombines TRBV27 with TRBJ2-1; 8 nucleotides match TRBD1. CDR3 size: 13 residues. Germline V gene lookup returns CDR1 MNHEY and CDR2 SMNVEV (reference sequence). J was trimmed by 7 bases and V by 8 bases; bases with no gene match: 7. CDR3 sequence: CASGQGLRNEQFF. In nucleotides, the CDR3 is TGTGCCAGCGGACAGGGATTGAGGAATGAGCAGTTCTTC.